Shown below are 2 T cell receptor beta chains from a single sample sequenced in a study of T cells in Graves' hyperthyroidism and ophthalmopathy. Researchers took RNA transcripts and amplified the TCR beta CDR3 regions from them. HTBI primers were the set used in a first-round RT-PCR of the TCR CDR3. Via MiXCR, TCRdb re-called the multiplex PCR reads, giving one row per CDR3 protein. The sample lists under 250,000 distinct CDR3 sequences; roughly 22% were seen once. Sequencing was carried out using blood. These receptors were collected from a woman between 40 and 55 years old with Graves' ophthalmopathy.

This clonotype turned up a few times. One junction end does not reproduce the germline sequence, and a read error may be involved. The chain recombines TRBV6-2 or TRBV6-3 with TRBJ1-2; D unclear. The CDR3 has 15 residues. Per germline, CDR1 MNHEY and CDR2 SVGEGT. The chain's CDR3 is CASSPSSQLNYGYIF. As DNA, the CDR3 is TGTGCCAGCAGCCCCAGTTCCCAGCTAAACTATGGCTACATCTTC.

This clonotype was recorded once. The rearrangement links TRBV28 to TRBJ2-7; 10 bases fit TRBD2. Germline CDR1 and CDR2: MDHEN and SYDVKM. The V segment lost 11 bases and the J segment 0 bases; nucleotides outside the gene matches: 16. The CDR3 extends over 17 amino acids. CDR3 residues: CASRTASGRPSSYEQYF. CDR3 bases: TGTGCCTCCCGTACGGCTAGCGGGAGACCAAGCTCCTACGAGCAGTACTTC.